The 2 T cell receptor beta chains listed next were all sequenced from one sample in a study of blood T cell repertoires in COVID-19. Produced via immunoSEQ multiplex PCR; TCRdb's table is partial and in-frame only. Altogether roughly 280,000 clones are present, about 88% being singletons, with the ten largest covering roughly 10%. Sequencing was carried out using peripheral blood. The receptors were gathered from a woman aged 30 to 39 with COVID-19, enrolled during active disease.

V gene TRBV19 combines with J gene TRBJ2-1; 8 bases line up with TRBD2. The CDR3 is 14 amino acids. Germline trimming cut 8 bases from V and 5 bases from J; bases unmatched to any gene: 8. Germline CDR1 is LNHDA and CDR2 is SQIVND (reference sequence). The CDR3, as DNA: TGTGCCAGTGGGTCTAGCGGGTTCCACAATGAGCAGTTCTTC. Translating gives CASGSSGFHNEQFF.

The V gene is TRBV5-1, the J gene TRBJ1-4; 7 positions agree with TRBD1. Germline loops: CDR1 SGHRS, CDR2 YFSETQ. V lost 5 bases, J lost 5 bases, and 9 bases stayed unmatched. The CDR3 sequence is 15 residues long. This CDR3 is CASSATGQINEKLFF. CDR3 coding DNA: TGCGCCAGCAGTGCGACGGGACAGATAAATGAAAAACTGTTTTTT.